The clone carrying this TCR beta chain was counted only a few times. This sample is part of a study of T cells in Graves' hyperthyroidism and ophthalmopathy. Authors of the study amplified TCR beta CDR3 regions from RNA transcripts. With the HTBI primer set, the TCR CDR3 went through a first round of RT-PCR. TCRdb independently ran MiXCR on the multiplex PCR reads; one entry per CDR3 protein. The sample consists of about 600,000 distinct CDR3 sequences, 13% to 15% of them appearing once. CDR1 and CDR2 from the germline V gene are MDHEN and SYDVKM. V was pared by 3 bases and J by 5 bases, with 8 bases between. The length of the CDR3 is 13 residues.

This chain connects TRBV28 to TRBJ2-1; D not resolved. Sequencing was done on a sample of blood. This TCR came from a woman aged 18-30 years with Graves' ophthalmopathy. The CDR3 nucleotides read TGTGCCAGCAGTTTCGTACAGAACAATGAGCAGTTCTTC. This translates into CASSFVQNNEQFF. The variable domain in full, completed from reference TRBV28 and TRBJ2-1, reads DVKVTQSSRYLVKRTGEKVFLECVQDMDHENMFWYRQDPGLGLRLIYFSYDVKMKEKGDIPEGYSVSREKKERFSLILESASTNQTSMYLCASSFVQNNEQFFGPGTRLTVL.